The next 19 T cell receptor beta chains were all read from a single sample in a study of T cell changes during pregnancy in multiple sclerosis (dated by TCRdb to 2018 to 2020). The library was built by means of the immunoSEQ multiplex PCR assay. TCRdb retrieved this table from immuneACCESS and kept in-frame rearrangements only. Not all clones are present; in checked studies, unresolved V genes account for under half, and no reason is known for the remainder. For this sample there are 75,000 to 95,000 clones; around 90% appear just once. Approximately 0.97% of the sample belongs to the ten largest clones. This specimen consisted of peripheral blood, obtained before pregnancy. The receptors shown here come from a female donor with multiple sclerosis, enrolled in a pregnancy study.

J is TRBJ1-2 and V is TRBV5-4; 7 nucleotides align to TRBD1. There are 14 residues in the CDR3. After removal of 3 bases from V and 3 bases from J, the junction contained 5 bases not matched to a gene. Germline V CDR1 and CDR2: SGHNT, YYREEE (reference sequence). The CDR3 region has the DNA TGTGCCAGCAGCTGGTCACAGGGGCACTATGGCTACACCTTC. Amino acids: CASSWSQGHYGYTF. The full variable domain, rest sourced from reference TRBV5-4 and TRBJ1-2, is ETGVTQSPTHLIKTRGQQVTLRCSSQSGHNTVSWYQQALGQGPQFIFQYYREEENGRGNFPPRFSGLQFPNYSSELNVNALELDDSALYLCASSWSQGHYGYTFGSGTRLTVV.

The chain links TRBV6-1 to TRBJ2-7; 11 positions match TRBD2. V lost 3 bases, J lost 6 bases, and 7 bases stayed unmatched. This CDR3 region has 15 residues. Germline V gene sequence: CDR1 MNHNS, CDR2 SASEGT. This chain's CDR3 is CASSDLAGGTLEQYF. CDR3 coding DNA: TGTGCCAGCAGTGATCTAGCGGGAGGTACTCTCGAGCAGTACTTC.

The chain carries TRBV2 and TRBJ2-7, with unresolved D. Germline CDR1 is SNHLY and CDR2 is FYNNEI. This CDR3 contains 12 residues. The V and J ends lost 6 bases and 6 bases respectively, with 12 bases between them. As DNA, the CDR3 is TGTGCCAGCAGCCTGTCTTATCGCGAGCAGTACTTC. It encodes CASSLSYREQYF.

The CDR3, as DNA: TGTGCCAGCAGTAGGGGGGGCCAGGACAATGAGCAGTTCTTC. Residues: CASSRGGQDNEQFF. The chain combines TRBV6-4 with TRBJ2-1; perhaps TRBD2 as D (7 bases). Germline CDR1 MRHNA, CDR2 SNTAGT. The V end lost 5 bases, the J end lost 5 bases, and 13 bases lay between the germline ends. The CDR3 is 14 amino acids.

The chain employs TRBV28 and TRBJ2-7; maybe TRBD1 (5 bases). CDR1 and CDR2 (germline): MDHEN, SYDVKM. V lost 5 bases and J lost 2, with 13 bases in between. The CDR3 sequence is 14 residues long. CDR3 in amino acids: CASSPGPGPYEQYF. In DNA form, the CDR3 reads TGTGCCAGCAGTCCAGGGCCGGGTCCCTACGAGCAGTACTTC.

J is TRBJ2-1 and V is TRBV7-3; D is possibly TRBD2 (5 bases). The CDR3 length is 14 residues. The V gene lost 0 bases and the J gene lost 9 bases, with 12 bases spanning the gap. The germline V gene encodes CDR1 SGHTA and CDR2 FQGTGA. Here the CDR3 reads CASSLTGLEGEQFF. CDR3 nucleotide sequence: TGTGCCAGCAGCTTAACGGGATTAGAGGGTGAGCAGTTCTTC.

The gene calls are TRBV7-9 and TRBJ2-7, with TRBD1 matching 8 bases. The CDR3 has 14 residues. Germline V gene lookup returns CDR1 SEHNR and CDR2 FQNEAQ (reference sequence). The trim removed 3 bases at V and 5 bases at J, leaving 6 bases unmatched. CDR3 in DNA: TGTGCCAGCAGCTTTCAGGACAGGGTCAACGAGCAGTACTTC. This encodes CASSFQDRVNEQYF.

The rearrangement links TRBV6-5 to TRBJ2-3; D is unclear. This CDR3 comprises 16 residues. The V end lost 2 bases, the J end lost 2 bases, and 14 bases lay between the germline ends. Germline CDR1 is MNHEY and CDR2 is SVGAGI. CDR3 in DNA: TGTGCCAGCAGTTACAGACAAGGCCCCCTCACAGATACGCAGTATTTT. This encodes CASSYRQGPLTDTQYF.

This chain links TRBV11-1 with TRBJ2-3; 11 positions agree with TRBD2. Trimming cost V 4 bases and J 5 bases; bases outside gene matches: 8. The CDR3 has 16 residues. The germline gives CDR1 SGHAT, CDR2 FQDESV (reference sequence). CDR3 residues: CASSSPVAGGGDTQYF. DNA of the CDR3: TGTGCCAGCAGCTCTCCGGTAGCGGGAGGGGGAGATACGCAGTATTTT.

The chain couples TRBV10-3 to TRBJ1-2; D not certain. Between the trimmed V and J ends, which lost 0 bases and 5 bases, there was a span of 7 bases. The germline V gene encodes CDR1 ENHRY and CDR2 SYGVKD. The CDR3 is 13 amino acids. In DNA, the CDR3 is TGTGCCATCAGTGAGTCGACTGATTATGGCTACACCTTC. It is translated as CAISESTDYGYTF.

V usage is TRBV27 and J usage is TRBJ1-2, with D possibly TRBD1 on 6 matching bases. V was cut by 2 bases and J by 3 bases, with 19 bases left in between. The CDR3 sequence is 17 residues long. Germline lookup yields CDR1 MNHEY and CDR2 SMNVEV (reference sequence). CDR3 sequence (DNA): TGTGCCAGCAGTTTAGGGGGCTTCAGAGGGCTACACTATGGCTACACCTTC. It translates to CASSLGGFRGLHYGYTF.

The V call is TRBV20-1, the J call TRBJ2-5; D remains unclear. Germline V gives CDR1 DFQATT, CDR2 SNEGSKA (reference sequence). Trimming left V 0 bases short and J 4 bases short, with 3 bases between. The CDR3 consists of 11 residues. DNA of the CDR3: TGCAGTGCTAGAGATCTAGAGACCCAGTACTTC. It specifies CSARDLETQYF.

The chain combines TRBV11-2 with TRBJ2-3, with 8 bases identical to TRBD2. CDR3 length: 17 residues. Germline CDR1 reads SGHAT; CDR2 reads FQNNGV. Trimming cost V 1 base and J 0 bases; bases outside gene matches: 6. As DNA, the CDR3 is TGTGCCAGCAGCTTAGGGCCCGCTAGCGGGAGCACAGATACGCAGTATTTT. Translating gives CASSLGPASGSTDTQYF.

The chain uses TRBV7-7 and TRBJ2-3; D remains ambiguous. The germline V gene encodes CDR1 SSHAT and CDR2 FNYEAQ (reference sequence). The CDR3 contains 13 residues. Trimming cost V 1 base and J 4 bases, with 6 bases left between them. The CDR3 bases are TGTGCCAGCAGCTTAGGAGGCTCAGATACGCAGTATTTT. Protein: CASSLGGSDTQYF.

This clone was recorded once. CDR3 DNA sequence: TGTGCCAGCAGCCAAGCCGGGGGGCTGGCAGATACGCAGTATTTT. Its translation: CASSQAGGLADTQYF. The chain is built from TRBV4-2 and TRBJ2-3, with D possibly matching TRBD2 (7 bases). V lost 1 base, J lost 4 bases, and 12 bases lay in between. CDR1 is LGHNA and CDR2 is YNFKEQ in the germline V gene. CDR3 size: 15 residues.

This clone was recorded only once. The chain carries TRBV21-1 and TRBJ1-5; TRBD1, the D gene given by the table, was not confirmed from the DNA. TRBV21-1 has pseudogene status. The CDR3 consists of 17 residues. The CDR3: CASSKALGTGRVQPQHF. CDR3 nucleotide sequence: TGTGCCAGCAGCAAAGCGCTGGGGACAGGGAGGGTTCAGCCCCAGCATTTT.

J is TRBJ2-3 and V is TRBV9; 8 bases are a match to TRBD1. This CDR3 is built from 15 residues. Trimming removed 3 bases from V and 5 bases from J; junction bases left unmatched: 8. CDR1 is SGDLS and CDR2 is YYNGEE in the germline V gene. This CDR3 is CASSAESGGRDTQYF. The CDR3 coding sequence is TGTGCCAGCAGCGCGGAATCAGGGGGCAGAGATACGCAGTATTTT.

This chain links TRBV7-9 with TRBJ2-1; D perhaps matches TRBD2 (5 bases). Trimming pared 5 bases from V and 10 bases from J, leaving 18 bases between. There are 14 residues in the CDR3. Germline V gene data show CDR1 as SEHNR and CDR2 as FQNEAQ (reference sequence). The CDR3 region is CASSEQTRTSEQFF. DNA for the CDR3: TGTGCCAGCAGCGAACAAACAAGGACTTCAGAGCAGTTCTTC.

In its sample, this clone was seen once. The chain has TRBV7-9 and TRBJ2-3; TRBD1 matches at 8 bases. The CDR3 sequence is 15 residues long. Germline V gives CDR1 SEHNR, CDR2 FQNEAQ (reference sequence). Trimming at V came to 5 bases and at J to 3 bases, leaving 7 bases not matched to a gene. CDR3 sequence reads: CASSAGTGFTDTQYF. CDR3 DNA: TGTGCCAGCAGCGCCGGGACAGGCTTTACAGATACGCAGTATTTT.